The clone carrying this T cell receptor (beta chain) was seen repeatedly, ten times or more. Its matching antigen is unknown. Germline CDR1 is ENHRY and CDR2 is SYGVKD. V gave up 2 bases and J gave up 8 bases, with 15 bases separating them. The CDR3 spans 14 residues. The sample originates from a study of T-cell memory formation after mild COVID-19. Broader study findings: Contracting CD4+ clones were located mainly in CM and EM, and CD8+ clones in EMRA. The finding that pre-infection memory included some responding clones suggested that cross-reactive memory joined.

5'RACE with constant-segment primers built TCRalpha and TCRbeta cDNA libraries with UMIs. TCRdb passed the 5' RACE reads through MiXCR, listing each CDR3 protein once. The sample lists 250,000 to 300,000 distinct CDR3 sequences, 7% to 10% occurring once. Input material: PBMCs or a T cell subset sorted from them (not recorded which). The chain has TRBV10-3 and TRBJ1-2; no clear D. The sequence was collected from a man younger than 35 who had mild COVID-19 (a few samples of this study predate the infection). Cell type and time point are not known. CDR3 in DNA: TGTGCCATCAGTGAGACGGTCCATGAAAGGGGCTACACCTTC. This sequence encodes CAISETVHERGYTF.